This TCR beta chain was captured in a study of blood T cell repertoires in COVID-19. The protocol was immunoSEQ multiplex PCR, while the TCRdb copy is restricted to in-frame clones and leaves out a portion. The table records more than 200,000 clones, more than 75% of them present only once. V shed 4 bases and J shed 7 bases, with 17 bases lying between them. CDR3 length: 16 amino acids. Per germline, CDR1 MNHNS and CDR2 SASEGT. The sequence derives from a woman aged 50 to 65 who had recovered from COVID-19. Sample: PBMCs or T cells enriched from blood (not recorded which). The rearrangement links TRBV6-1 to TRBJ1-6; a weak D match, TRBD1 (5 bases). The DNA of the CDR3 is TGTGCCAGCAGTGCTGGGATCTTGGCAGGGAATTCACCCCTCCACTTT. It yields the protein CASSAGILAGNSPLHF.